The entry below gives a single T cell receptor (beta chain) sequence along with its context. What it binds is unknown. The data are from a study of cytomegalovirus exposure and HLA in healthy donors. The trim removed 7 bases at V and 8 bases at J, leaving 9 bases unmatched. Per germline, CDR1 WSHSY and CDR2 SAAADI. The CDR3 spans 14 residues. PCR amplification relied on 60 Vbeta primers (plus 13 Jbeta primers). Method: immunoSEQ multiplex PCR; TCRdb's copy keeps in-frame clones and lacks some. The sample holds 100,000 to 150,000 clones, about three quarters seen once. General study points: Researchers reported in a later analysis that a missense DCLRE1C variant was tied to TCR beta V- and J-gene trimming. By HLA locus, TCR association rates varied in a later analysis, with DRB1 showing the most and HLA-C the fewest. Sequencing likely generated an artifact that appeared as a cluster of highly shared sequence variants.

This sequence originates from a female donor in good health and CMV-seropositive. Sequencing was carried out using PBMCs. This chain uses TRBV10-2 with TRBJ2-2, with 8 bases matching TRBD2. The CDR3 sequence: CASKLAGTRGELFF. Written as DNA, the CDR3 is TGCGCCAGCAAGCTAGCGGGTACCAGGGGGGAGCTGTTTTTT.